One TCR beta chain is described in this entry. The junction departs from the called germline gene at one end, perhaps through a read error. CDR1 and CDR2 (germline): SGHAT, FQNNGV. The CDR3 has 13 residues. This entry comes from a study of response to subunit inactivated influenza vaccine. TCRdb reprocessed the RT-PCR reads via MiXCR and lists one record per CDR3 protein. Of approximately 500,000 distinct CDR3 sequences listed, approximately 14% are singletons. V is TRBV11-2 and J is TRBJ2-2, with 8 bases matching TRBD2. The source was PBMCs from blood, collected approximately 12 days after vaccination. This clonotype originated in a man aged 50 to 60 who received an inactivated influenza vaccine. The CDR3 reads CASSLVPGGELLF. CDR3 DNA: TGTGCCAGCAGCTTAGTCCCCGGGGGGGAGCTGTTGTTT.